This T cell receptor beta chain was retrieved from a study of T cell clones after liver transplantation. Sequencing used immunoSEQ multiplex PCR; TCRdb keeps in-frame clones, though not all of them. The table has nearly 15,000 clones, approximately 81% seen once; the top ten hold roughly 27%. Sequenced here: CD8+ T cells from blood, sampled around 4 years after liver transplant. This clonotype was obtained from a human patient who received a liver transplant. The T cells may partly be graft donor cells.

In nucleotides, the CDR3 is TGTGCCAGCAGTTTCCGGGCGAACACTGAAGCTTTCTTT. Translated, it gives CASSFRANTEAFF. This chain joins TRBV27 and TRBJ1-1; D ambiguous. The ends were cut back, 3 bases at V and 1 base at J, with 6 bases in the middle. Germline V CDR1 and CDR2: MNHEY, SMNVEV (reference sequence). CDR3 length equals 13 residues.